The table lists the clone carrying this T cell receptor beta chain with a few counts. The data stem from a study of blood T cell repertoires in COVID-19. TCRdb keeps only in-frame clones here, not all; method: immunoSEQ multiplex PCR. The table shows about 150,000 clones, with 60% to 85% occurring only once. Losses at the gene ends were 2 bases for V and 4 bases for J; bases not matched to a gene: 4. Germline assignment: CDR1 ENHRY and CDR2 SYGVKD. The length of the CDR3 is 15 residues. The chain employs TRBV10-3 and TRBJ2-2; 7 bases map to TRBD2. The receptor was derived from a man older than 75 with acute or convalescent COVID-19. The sample comprised peripheral blood. This CDR3 reads CAISETSVVTGELFF. The CDR3 DNA reads as TGTGCCATCAGTGAGACTAGCGTCGTCACCGGGGAGCTGTTTTTT.